A selection of T cell receptor beta chains follows, all from one sample in a study of a mutant IDH1 vaccine in newly diagnosed glioma. This table comes from immunoSEQ multiplex PCR, and its TCRdb copy is limited to in-frame clones, with some not included. The sample holds more than 55,000 clones; roughly three quarters are singletons and the top ten take approximately 7.6%. For these TCRs, the target antigens are not known. The sequences come from PBMCs, collected from a glioma patient whose treatment included an IDH1 peptide vaccine. These receptors all come from a woman in her thirties or forties with glioma. Some clones in this sample may be carry-over from other donors' samples. CDR3s include the opening cysteine and the closing phenylalanine or tryptophan. The order of the fields is CDR3 length, J gene, V gene, D gene, clone size, CDR3 protein, CDR3 DNA. D genes are given only for firm matches. Rows may omit the clone size; those that give it use once, few, many or a size class.

CDR3 length: 13; J gene: TRBJ2-1; V gene: TRBV7-9; D gene: -; clone size: -; CDR3 protein: CASSAQGRNEQFF; CDR3 DNA: TGTGCCAGCAGTGCTCAGGGCCGGAATGAGCAGTTCTTC
CDR3 length: 12; J gene: TRBJ1-4; V gene: TRBV25-1; D gene: -; clone size: few; CDR3 protein: CASSAATEKLFF; CDR3 DNA: TGTGCCAGCAGTGCCGCGACAGAAAAACTGTTTTTT
CDR3 length: 18; J gene: TRBJ2-6; V gene: TRBV30; D gene: TRBD1; clone size: -; CDR3 protein: CAYHGRQGILSGANVLTF; CDR3 DNA: TGTGCCTACCATGGGCGACAGGGGATTCTCTCTGGGGCCAACGTCCTGACTTTC
CDR3 length: 12; J gene: TRBJ1-3; V gene: TRBV10-3; D gene: -; clone size: -; CDR3 protein: CAISEKVDTIYF; CDR3 DNA: TGTGCCATCAGTGAGAAAGTGGACACCATATATTTT
CDR3 length: 14; J gene: TRBJ1-2; V gene: TRBV2; D gene: TRBD1; clone size: -; CDR3 protein: CASSANRGIAGYTF; CDR3 DNA: TGTGCCAGCAGCGCGAACAGGGGGATAGCTGGCTACACCTTC
CDR3 length: 15; J gene: TRBJ1-2; V gene: TRBV14; D gene: -; clone size: -; CDR3 protein: CASSQATGASYGYTF; CDR3 DNA: TGTGCCAGCAGCCAAGCGACGGGGGCGTCCTATGGCTACACCTTC
CDR3 length: 13; J gene: TRBJ2-5; V gene: TRBV6-5; D gene: -; clone size: -; CDR3 protein: CASSYKVQETQYF; CDR3 DNA: TGTGCCAGCAGTTATAAAGTCCAAGAGACCCAGTACTTC
CDR3 length: 14; J gene: TRBJ2-2; V gene: TRBV14; D gene: -; clone size: -; CDR3 protein: CASSQLVGTGELFF; CDR3 DNA: TGTGCCAGCAGCCAATTGGTCGGGACCGGGGAGCTGTTTTTT
CDR3 length: 13; J gene: TRBJ2-4; V gene: TRBV5-6; D gene: -; clone size: -; CDR3 protein: CASSFTETNIQYF; CDR3 DNA: TGTGCCAGCAGCTTCACAGAGACAAACATTCAGTACTTC
CDR3 length: 15; J gene: TRBJ2-7; V gene: TRBV6-5; D gene: -; clone size: -; CDR3 protein: CASRQGATSVYEQYF; CDR3 DNA: TGTGCCAGCAGGCAAGGGGCCACCTCGGTATACGAGCAGTACTTC
CDR3 length: 14; J gene: TRBJ2-7; V gene: TRBV2; D gene: -; clone size: -; CDR3 protein: CASTLSLTRYEQYF; CDR3 DNA: TGTGCCAGCACCCTTAGTTTGACCCGCTACGAGCAGTACTTC
CDR3 length: 14; J gene: TRBJ1-3; V gene: TRBV7-6; D gene: -; clone size: -; CDR3 protein: CASKGGLSGNTIYF; CDR3 DNA: TGTGCCAGCAAGGGCGGTCTCTCTGGAAACACCATATATTTT
CDR3 length: 14; J gene: TRBJ1-5; V gene: TRBV7-9; D gene: -; clone size: -; CDR3 protein: CASSPEGSHQPQHF; CDR3 DNA: TGTGCCAGCAGCCCAGAGGGGTCACATCAGCCCCAGCATTTT
CDR3 length: 14; J gene: TRBJ1-5; V gene: TRBV27; D gene: TRBD1; clone size: -; CDR3 protein: CASSSGTATQPQHF; CDR3 DNA: TGTGCCAGCAGTTCAGGGACAGCGACTCAGCCCCAGCATTTT
CDR3 length: 13; J gene: TRBJ1-4; V gene: TRBV2; D gene: -; clone size: -; CDR3 protein: CASSEGYSEKLFF; CDR3 DNA: TGTGCCAGCAGTGAAGGGTACAGTGAAAAACTGTTTTTT
CDR3 length: 14; J gene: TRBJ2-5; V gene: TRBV29-1; D gene: -; clone size: once; CDR3 protein: CSAPLQGPRETQYF; CDR3 DNA: TGCAGCGCCCCTCTCCAGGGACCTCGAGAGACCCAGTACTTC
CDR3 length: 14; J gene: TRBJ2-3; V gene: TRBV2; D gene: TRBD1; clone size: -; CDR3 protein: CASKRDRGSDTQYF; CDR3 DNA: TGTGCCAGCAAGAGAGACAGGGGATCCGATACGCAGTATTTT